The T cell receptor beta chain under discussion was sequenced for a study of identical twins. Deletions cut 0 bases from V and 4 bases from J, with 19 bases between. CDR1 is LGHNA, CDR2 YNFKEQ, per germline. The length of the CDR3 is 18 residues. In TCRdb, the 5' RACE reads were re-called with MiXCR into one record per CDR3 protein. The sample has under 450,000 distinct CDR3 sequences; less than 20% are singletons. This sequence originates from a man between 45 and 60 years old in good health. Specimen: naive T cells sorted from blood. The chain is built from TRBV4-2 and TRBJ2-1; perhaps TRBD1 as D (5 bases). Written as DNA, the CDR3 is TGTGCCAGCAGCCAAGATTGGGCCAGGGCTGTGATGTACAATGAGCAGTTCTTC. Translation gives CASSQDWARAVMYNEQFF.